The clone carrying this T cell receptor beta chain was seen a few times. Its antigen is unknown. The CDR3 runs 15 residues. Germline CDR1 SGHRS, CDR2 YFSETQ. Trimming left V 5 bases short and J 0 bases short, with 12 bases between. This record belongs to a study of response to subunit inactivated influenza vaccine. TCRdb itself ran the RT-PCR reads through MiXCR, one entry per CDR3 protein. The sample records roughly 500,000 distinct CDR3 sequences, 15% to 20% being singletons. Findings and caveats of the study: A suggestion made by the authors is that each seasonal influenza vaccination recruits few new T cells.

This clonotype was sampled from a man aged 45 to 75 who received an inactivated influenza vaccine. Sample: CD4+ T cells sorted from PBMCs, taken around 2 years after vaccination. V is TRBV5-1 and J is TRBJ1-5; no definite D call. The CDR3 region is CASRRDTYSNQPQHF. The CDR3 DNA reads TGCGCCAGCAGGCGGGATACCTATAGCAATCAGCCCCAGCATTTT.